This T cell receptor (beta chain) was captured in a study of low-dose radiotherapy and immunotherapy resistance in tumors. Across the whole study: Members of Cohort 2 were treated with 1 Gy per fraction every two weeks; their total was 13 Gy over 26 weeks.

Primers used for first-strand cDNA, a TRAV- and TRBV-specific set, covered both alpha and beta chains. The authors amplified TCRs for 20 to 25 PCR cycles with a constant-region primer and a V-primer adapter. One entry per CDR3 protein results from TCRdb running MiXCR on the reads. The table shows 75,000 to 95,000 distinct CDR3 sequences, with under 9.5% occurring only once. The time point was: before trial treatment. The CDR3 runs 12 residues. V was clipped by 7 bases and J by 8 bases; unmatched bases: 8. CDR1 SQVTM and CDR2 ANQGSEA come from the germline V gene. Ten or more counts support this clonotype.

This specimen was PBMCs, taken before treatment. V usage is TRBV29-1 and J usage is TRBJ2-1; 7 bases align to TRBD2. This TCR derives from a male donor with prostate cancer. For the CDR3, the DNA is TGCAGCGCCAAGACTAGCAGGGATGAGCAGTTCTTC. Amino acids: CSAKTSRDEQFF.